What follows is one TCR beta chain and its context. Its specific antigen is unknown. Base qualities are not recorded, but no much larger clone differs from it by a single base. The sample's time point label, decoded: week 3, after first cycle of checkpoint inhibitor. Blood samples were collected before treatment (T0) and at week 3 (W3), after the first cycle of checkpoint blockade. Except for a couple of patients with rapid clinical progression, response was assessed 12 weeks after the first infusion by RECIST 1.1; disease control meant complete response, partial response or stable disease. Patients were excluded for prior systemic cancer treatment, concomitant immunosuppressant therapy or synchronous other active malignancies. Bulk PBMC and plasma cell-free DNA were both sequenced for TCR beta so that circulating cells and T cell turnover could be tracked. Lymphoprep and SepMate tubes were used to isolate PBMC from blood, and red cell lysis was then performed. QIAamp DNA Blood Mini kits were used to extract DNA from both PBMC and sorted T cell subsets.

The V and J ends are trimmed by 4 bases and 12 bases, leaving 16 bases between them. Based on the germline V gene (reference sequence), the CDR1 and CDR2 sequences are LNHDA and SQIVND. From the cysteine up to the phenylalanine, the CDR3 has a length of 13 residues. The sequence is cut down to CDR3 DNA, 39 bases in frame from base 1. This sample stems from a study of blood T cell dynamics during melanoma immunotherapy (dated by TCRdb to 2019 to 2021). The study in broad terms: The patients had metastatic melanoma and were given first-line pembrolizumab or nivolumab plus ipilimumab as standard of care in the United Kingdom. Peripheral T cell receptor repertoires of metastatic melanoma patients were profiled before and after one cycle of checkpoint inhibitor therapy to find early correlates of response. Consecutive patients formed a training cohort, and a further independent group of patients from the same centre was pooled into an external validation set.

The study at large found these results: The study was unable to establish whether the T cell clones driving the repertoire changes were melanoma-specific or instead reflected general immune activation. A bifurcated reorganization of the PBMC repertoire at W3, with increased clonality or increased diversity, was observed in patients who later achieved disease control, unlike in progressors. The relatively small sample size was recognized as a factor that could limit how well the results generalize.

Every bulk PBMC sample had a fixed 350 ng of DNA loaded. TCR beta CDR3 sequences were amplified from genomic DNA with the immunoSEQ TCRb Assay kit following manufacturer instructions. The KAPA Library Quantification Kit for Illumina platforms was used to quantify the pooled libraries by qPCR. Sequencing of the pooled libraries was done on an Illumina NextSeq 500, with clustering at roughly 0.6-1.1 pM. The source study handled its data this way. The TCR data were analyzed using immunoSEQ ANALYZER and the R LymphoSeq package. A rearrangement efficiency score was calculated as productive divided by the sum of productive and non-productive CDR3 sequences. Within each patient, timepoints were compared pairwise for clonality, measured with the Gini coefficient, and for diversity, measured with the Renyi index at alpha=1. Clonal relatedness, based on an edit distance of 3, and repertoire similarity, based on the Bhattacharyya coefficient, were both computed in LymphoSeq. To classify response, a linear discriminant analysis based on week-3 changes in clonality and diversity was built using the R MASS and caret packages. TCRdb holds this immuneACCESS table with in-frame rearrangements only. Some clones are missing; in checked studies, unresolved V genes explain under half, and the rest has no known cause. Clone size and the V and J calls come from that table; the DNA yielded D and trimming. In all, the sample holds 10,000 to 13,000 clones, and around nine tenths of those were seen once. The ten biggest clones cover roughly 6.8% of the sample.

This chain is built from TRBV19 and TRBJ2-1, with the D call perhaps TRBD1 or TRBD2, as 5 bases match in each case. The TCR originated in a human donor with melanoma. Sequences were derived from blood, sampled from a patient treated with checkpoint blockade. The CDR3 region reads CASSKVDGTAQFF. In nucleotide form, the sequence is TGTGCCAGTAGTAAGGTCGACGGGACGGCGCAGTTCTTC. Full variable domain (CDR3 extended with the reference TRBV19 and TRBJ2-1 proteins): DGGITQSPKYLFRKEGQNVTLSCEQNLNHDAMYWYRQDPGQGLRLIYYSQIVNDFQKGDIAEGYSVSREKKESFPLTVTSAQKNPTAFYLCASSKVDGTAQFFGPGTRLTVL.